What follows are 26 T cell receptor beta chains derived from one specimen sequenced in a study of T cell responses to AZD1222 COVID-19 vaccine. Libraries were prepared by immunoSEQ multiplex PCR; TCRdb keeps only in-frame clonotypes and omits some of them. The table has some 98,000 clones, approximately 91% seen once. The sample was peripheral blood, taken on day 0 of AZD1222 vaccination. These receptors all stem from an adult in good health.

The chain is built from TRBV30 and TRBJ1-5, with D possibly TRBD1 on 6 matching bases. The CDR3 runs to 15 residues. The germline V and J ends were trimmed by 4 bases and 3 bases, with 16 bases remaining between them. Germline V gene lookup returns CDR1 GTSNPN and CDR2 SVGIG (reference sequence). The CDR3 bases are TGTGCCTGGACCCCTGGCGGACAGATCAATCAGCCCCAGCATTTT. This gives the protein CAWTPGGQINQPQHF.

This chain uses TRBV10-3 with TRBJ2-7; D might be TRBD2 (5 bases). The CDR3 is 13 residues long. CDR1 and CDR2 (germline): ENHRY, SYGVKD. V lost 5 bases to trimming and J lost 6 bases, with 14 bases between them. CDR3 nucleotide sequence: TGTGCCATCAGTATAGAGGAGGCAGGCGAGCAGTACTTC. Amino acids: CAISIEEAGEQYF.

The chain recombines TRBV10-1 with TRBJ2-2; 9 bases map to TRBD1. Germline CDR1 and CDR2: WNHNN and SYGVQD (reference sequence). V shed 4 bases, J shed 7 bases, and the junction held 4 bases outside the gene matches. The CDR3 consists of 14 residues. CDR3 DNA: TGCGCCAGCAGTGGCGGGACAGGGAACGGGGAGCTGTTTTTT. Translation gives CASSGGTGNGELFF.

J is TRBJ1-1 and V is TRBV4-1, with D unclear. Germline CDR1 MGHRA, CDR2 YSYEKL. The CDR3 loop spans 16 amino acids. The V end lost 6 bases, the J end lost 4 bases, and 21 bases lay between the germline ends. CDR3 in amino acids: CASRPSFLMGGTEAFF. Written as DNA, the CDR3 is TGCGCCAGCAGGCCAAGTTTCCTAATGGGAGGCACTGAAGCTTTCTTT.

This chain links TRBV28 with TRBJ2-3; 9 bases fit TRBD1. Trimming removed 5 bases from V and 2 bases from J; junction bases left unmatched: 2. This CDR3 is 14 amino acids long. Germline V lookup: CDR1 MDHEN, CDR2 SYDVKM. The CDR3 region is CASSRQGVTDTQYF. CDR3 bases: TGTGCCAGCAGTCGACAGGGGGTCACAGATACGCAGTATTTT.

The genes are TRBV28 and TRBJ1-1, with D perhaps matching TRBD1 (5 bases). Germline values: CDR1 MDHEN, CDR2 SYDVKM. V lost 3 bases and J 4 bases, leaving 12 bases between the germline ends. This CDR3 contains 14 residues. The CDR3 DNA reads TGTGCCAGCAGTTTCGCAGGGAAGGTCACTGAAGCTTTCTTT. This codes for CASSFAGKVTEAFF. Supplemented by reference TRBV28 and TRBJ1-1, the full variable domain reads DVKVTQSSRYLVKRTGEKVFLECVQDMDHENMFWYRQDPGLGLRLIYFSYDVKMKEKGDIPEGYSVSREKKERFSLILESASTNQTSMYLCASSFAGKVTEAFFGQGTRLTVV.

The J gene is TRBJ2-5, the V gene TRBV7-9, with 9 bases fitting TRBD1. The CDR3 has 14 residues. Germline values: CDR1 SEHNR, CDR2 FQNEAQ (reference sequence). Trimming cost V 5 bases and J 9 bases; bases outside gene matches: 10. The chain's CDR3 is CASSAGQGTTAQYF. DNA of the CDR3: TGTGCCAGCAGCGCCGGACAGGGGACGACGGCCCAGTACTTC.

This clone was seen only once. The chain recombines TRBV5-6 with TRBJ2-5; D is possibly TRBD1 (6 bases). With 3 bases removed from V and 2 bases from J, the gap between germline ends came to 17 bases. This CDR3 has 16 residues. The germline CDR1 and CDR2 sequences are SGHDT and YYEEEE. The CDR3: CASSYILQGNQETQYF. Written as DNA, the CDR3 is TGTGCCAGCAGCTACATCCTACAGGGAAATCAAGAGACCCAGTACTTC.

V usage is TRBV9 and J usage is TRBJ1-1; D unresolved. V was cut by 6 bases and J by 1 base, with 13 bases left in between. This CDR3 comprises 14 residues. CDR1 and CDR2 from the germline V gene are SGDLS and YYNGEE. The CDR3 protein is CASNPMGWNTEAFF. The CDR3 nucleotides read TGTGCCAGCAACCCTATGGGGTGGAACACTGAAGCTTTCTTT.

The chain couples TRBV7-9 to TRBJ2-2; a possible D gene is TRBD1 (5 bases). Germline V gene data show CDR1 as SEHNR and CDR2 as FQNEAQ (reference sequence). With 1 base removed from V and 4 bases from J, the gap between germline ends came to 13 bases. This CDR3 spans 16 amino acids. The CDR3 coding sequence is TGTGCCAGCAGCTTAGATTCTTGGACACCCACCGGGGAGCTGTTTTTT. It is translated as CASSLDSWTPTGELFF.

The V and J genes are TRBV5-4 and TRBJ2-1; D uncertain. V lost 4 bases, J lost 2 bases, and 13 bases lay in between. CDR1 and CDR2 from the germline V gene are SGHNT and YYREEE (reference sequence). This CDR3 has 15 residues. Here the CDR3 reads CASSPSVRAYNEQFF. The CDR3 region has the DNA TGTGCCAGCAGCCCCTCGGTTAGGGCCTACAATGAGCAGTTCTTC.

The chain employs TRBV4-2 and TRBJ1-4, with D hard to call. CDR1 and CDR2 from the germline V gene are LGHNA and YNFKEQ. The CDR3 loop spans 17 amino acids. V gave up 4 bases and J gave up 2 bases, with 17 bases separating them. This CDR3 is CASSPQGLGVTNEKLFF. As DNA, the CDR3 is TGTGCCAGCAGCCCCCAAGGGCTCGGGGTGACTAATGAAAAACTGTTTTTT.

This clone was recorded once. The chain carries TRBV28 and TRBJ1-1, with 9 bases lining up with TRBD1. The CDR3 length is 14 residues. Trimming removed 7 bases from V and 3 bases from J; junction bases left unmatched: 6. CDR1 and CDR2 from the germline V gene are MDHEN and SYDVKM. DNA for the CDR3: TGTGCCAGCAAAATAACAGGGGGCTACACTGAAGCTTTCTTT. Amino acid sequence: CASKITGGYTEAFF.

In DNA, the CDR3 is TGCGCCAGCAGCCAAGGATGGGGGACGGGTATCTCACCCCTCCACTTT. Protein product: CASSQGWGTGISPLHF. The gene calls are TRBV4-1 and TRBJ1-6; weak D call: TRBD1 (5 bases). The ends were cut back, 1 base at V and 10 bases at J, with 17 bases in the middle. The CDR3 has 16 amino acids. Germline assignment: CDR1 MGHRA and CDR2 YSYEKL.

This chain uses TRBV24-1 with TRBJ1-5; no firm D call. Trimming cost V 3 bases and J 6 bases, with 8 bases left between them. The germline V gene encodes CDR1 KGHDR and CDR2 SFDVKD. The CDR3 consists of 13 residues. CDR3 coding DNA: TGTGCCACCAGTGATCACTTCAGTCAGCCCCAGCATTTT. Translated: CATSDHFSQPQHF.

The chain employs TRBV9 and TRBJ2-7; 9 nucleotides align to TRBD1. The CDR3 extends over 12 amino acids. From germline, CDR1 is SGDLS and CDR2 YYNGEE. V lost 7 bases and J lost 4; bases outside the gene matches: 3. The CDR3 loop is CASGTGFYEQYF. In nucleotides, the CDR3 is TGTGCCAGCGGGACAGGGTTTTACGAGCAGTACTTC.

The chain employs TRBV19 and TRBJ2-6, with 10 bases that match TRBD1. The CDR3 runs to 17 residues. V lost 6 bases, J lost 1 base, and 6 bases stayed unmatched. Germline V gene data show CDR1 as LNHDA and CDR2 as SQIVND (reference sequence). The CDR3 DNA follows: TGTGCCAGTAGGCGGGGACAGGGGAGGTCTGGGGCCAACGTCCTGACTTTC. This gives the protein CASRRGQGRSGANVLTF.

This chain uses TRBV29-1 with TRBJ2-5; the D gene could be TRBD1 or TRBD2 (5 bases each). CDR3 length: 10 residues. Per the germline V gene, CDR1 is SQVTM and CDR2 is ANQGSEA. Between the trimmed V and J ends, which lost 4 bases and 9 bases, there was a span of 9 bases. The CDR3 DNA reads TGCAGCGTTGGGGGGATGGCCCAGTACTTC. Amino acids: CSVGGMAQYF.

This sequence joins TRBV5-6 and TRBJ1-1; 7 bases fit TRBD1. Germline values: CDR1 SGHDT, CDR2 YYEEEE. This CDR3 is built from 15 residues. The trim removed 2 bases at V and 1 base at J, leaving 5 bases unmatched. The CDR3 DNA reads TGTGCCAGCAGCTTCCCGACAGGGACGAACACTGAAGCTTTCTTT. Its translation: CASSFPTGTNTEAFF.

This clone was recorded once. The CDR3 loop reads CASSQGLSGNTIYF. Written as DNA, the CDR3 is TGTGCCAGCAGCCAGGGGTTATCGGGAAACACCATATATTTT. This chain links TRBV7-9 with TRBJ1-3, with D possibly TRBD1 on 6 matching bases. Trimming took 5 bases from V and 4 from J, leaving 12 bases between them. There are 14 residues in the CDR3. Germline CDR1 reads SEHNR; CDR2 reads FQNEAQ (reference sequence).

This chain links TRBV5-6 with TRBJ1-6, with D uncertain. This CDR3 contains 15 residues. V lost 0 bases and J lost 0, with 4 bases in between. Germline lookup yields CDR1 SGHDT and CDR2 YYEEEE. Here the CDR3 DNA reads TGTGCCAGCAGCTTGGCCCACTCCTATAATTCACCCCTCCACTTT. Translation: CASSLAHSYNSPLHF. Full variable domain (remainder filled in from reference TRBV5-6 and TRBJ1-6): DAGVTQSPTHLIKTRGQQVTLRCSPKSGHDTVSWYQQALGQGPQFIFQYYEEEERQRGNFPDRFSGHQFPNYSSELNVNALLLGDSALYLCASSLAHSYNSPLHFGNGTRLTVT.

This clone appeared a single time. V usage is TRBV30 and J usage is TRBJ2-1; unclear D gene. Germline-derived CDR1 and CDR2 are GTSNPN and SVGIG (reference sequence). The CDR3 sequence is 14 residues long. Trimming stripped 0 bases from V and 5 bases from J, with 11 bases between. This CDR3 is CAWSVSATDNEQFF. The DNA of the CDR3 is TGTGCCTGGAGTGTCTCCGCTACTGACAATGAGCAGTTCTTC.

This chain's CDR3 is CASSLLSGGNYEQYF. CDR3 nucleotides: TGCGCCAGCAGCCTCCTTAGCGGGGGAAACTACGAGCAGTACTTC. The chain is built from TRBV5-1 and TRBJ2-7; 9 bases agree with TRBD2. V dropped 4 bases and J dropped 3; count of bases not matched to a gene: 8. The length of the CDR3 is 15 residues. Germline-derived CDR1 and CDR2 are SGHRS and YFSETQ. Combining the CDR3 with reference TRBV5-1 and TRBJ2-7 gives the whole variable domain KAGVTQTPRYLIKTRGQQVTLSCSPISGHRSVSWYQQTPGQGLQFLFEYFSETQRNKGNFPGRFSGRQFSNSRSEMNVSTLELGDSALYLCASSLLSGGNYEQYFGPGTRLTVT.

The genes are TRBV5-1 and TRBJ2-5; 9 nucleotides line up with TRBD2. Germline-derived CDR1 and CDR2 are SGHRS and YFSETQ. The CDR3 runs 16 residues. Trimming took 5 bases from V and 4 from J; bases not matched to a gene: 12. CDR3 residues: CASSQGMTSGLETQYF. In DNA form, the CDR3 reads TGCGCCAGCAGTCAGGGGATGACTAGCGGATTAGAGACCCAGTACTTC.

The chain joins TRBV12-5 to TRBJ1-4; 9 bases fit TRBD1. The germline CDR1 and CDR2 sequences are LGHNT and FRNRAP. The CDR3 covers 12 residues. Trimming took 7 bases from V and 13 from J; bases not matched to a gene: 7. The CDR3 DNA reads TGTGCTAGTGCCGGGGACAGGGCAGGACTGTTTTTT. It yields the protein CASAGDRAGLFF.

The gene calls are TRBV5-1 and TRBJ2-7; D may be TRBD2 (6 bases). There are 14 residues in the CDR3. V lost 6 bases and J 2 bases, leaving 15 bases between the germline ends. Germline CDR1 and CDR2: SGHRS and YFSETQ. The CDR3 DNA follows: TGCGCCAGCACCCCAGTCGGGGGACCCTACGAGCAGTACTTC. Its translation: CASTPVGGPYEQYF. The whole variable domain, remainder taken from reference TRBV5-1 and TRBJ2-7, is KAGVTQTPRYLIKTRGQQVTLSCSPISGHRSVSWYQQTPGQGLQFLFEYFSETQRNKGNFPGRFSGRQFSNSRSEMNVSTLELGDSALYLCASTPVGGPYEQYFGPGTRLTVT.